The 32 T cell receptor beta chains listed next were all sequenced from one sample in a study of T cell changes during pregnancy in multiple sclerosis. This table comes from immunoSEQ multiplex PCR, and its TCRdb copy is limited to in-frame clones, with some not included. The data show 60,000 to 75,000 clones, with 90% to 95% seen just once and approximately 3.4% held by the top ten. The material sequenced was CD8+ T cells from peripheral blood mononuclear cells, taken in the second trimester of pregnancy. The origin of the receptors is a female donor with multiple sclerosis, enrolled in a pregnancy study.

J is TRBJ2-1 and V is TRBV9; D is possibly TRBD1 (6 bases). CDR1 and CDR2 (germline): SGDLS, YYNGEE. V lost 2 bases to trimming and J lost 1 base, with 13 bases between them. CDR3 length: 16 residues. The CDR3 region has the DNA TGTGCCAGCAGCGTGGGTTTACAGGGTTCCTACAATGAGCAGTTCTTC. Protein product: CASSVGLQGSYNEQFF.

The CDR3, as DNA: TGTGCCAGCAGCTTCGGGGGTCAGAATGAGCAGTTCTTC. Protein: CASSFGGQNEQFF. The chain links TRBV7-9 to TRBJ2-1; D perhaps matches TRBD2 (6 bases). This CDR3 spans 13 amino acids. Trimming removed 3 bases from V and 7 bases from J, with 10 bases in between. Looked up from germline, CDR1 is SEHNR and CDR2 is FQNEAQ (reference sequence).

The rearrangement uses TRBV7-9 and TRBJ1-5; D not resolved. The CDR3 is 14 residues long. Germline V gives CDR1 SEHNR, CDR2 FQNEAQ (reference sequence). The V and J ends lost 2 bases and 6 bases respectively, with 11 bases between them. The CDR3 is CASSLPGPGQPQHF. CDR3 coding DNA: TGTGCCAGCAGCTTACCAGGCCCCGGTCAGCCCCAGCATTTT. Filled out from reference TRBV7-9 and TRBJ1-5, the complete variable domain reads DTGVSQNPRHKITKRGQNVTFRCDPISEHNRLYWYRQTLGQGPEFLTYFQNEAQLEKSRLLSDRFSAERPKGSFSTLEIQRTEQGDSAMYLCASSLPGPGQPQHFGDGTRLSIL.

V is TRBV15 and J is TRBJ2-1; possibly TRBD1 for D (6 bases). The CDR3 totals 17 residues. The V gene lost 0 bases and the J gene lost 4 bases, with 16 bases spanning the gap. Germline loops: CDR1 LNHNV, CDR2 YYDKDF (reference sequence). Here the CDR3 DNA reads TGTGCCACCAGCAGAGATCGAGGGGGAGCCGAGTACAATGAGCAGTTCTTC. As protein: CATSRDRGGAEYNEQFF. The full variable domain, rest sourced from reference TRBV15 and TRBJ2-1, is DAMVIQNPRYQVTQFGKPVTLSCSQTLNHNVMYWYQQKSSQAPKLLFHYYDKDFNNEADTPDNFQSRRPNTSFCFLDIRSPGLGDTAMYLCATSRDRGGAEYNEQFFGPGTRLTVL.

The genes are TRBV4-1 and TRBJ2-7, with 10 bases aligning to TRBD2. This CDR3 is built from 16 residues. CDR1 MGHRA and CDR2 YSYEKL come from the germline V gene. The V gene end was trimmed by 3 bases and the J gene end by 0 bases; junction bases not matched to a gene: 5. The CDR3 nucleotides read TGCGCCAGCAGCCAGAAAGCGGGAGGGAGCTCCTACGAGCAGTACTTC. It encodes CASSQKAGGSSYEQYF.

This clone was counted once. The V gene is TRBV14, the J gene TRBJ2-1; D is uncertain. This CDR3 comprises 15 residues. Trimming took off 2 bases at V and 0 bases at J, with 8 bases between the two ends. Germline CDR1 reads SGHDN; CDR2 reads FVKESK. The DNA for the CDR3 is TGTGCCAGCAGCCAACTTTCAGGCTCCTACAATGAGCAGTTCTTC. This translates into CASSQLSGSYNEQFF.

CDR3 DNA: TGTGCCAGTAACACAGGGAGACTCGAAGCTTTCTTT. It encodes CASNTGRLEAFF. This chain connects TRBV19 to TRBJ1-1; D possibly corresponds to TRBD1 (6 bases). This CDR3 comprises 12 residues. The V gene lost 7 bases and the J gene lost 8 bases, with 14 bases spanning the gap. Looked up from germline, CDR1 is LNHDA and CDR2 is SQIVND (reference sequence).

The V gene is TRBV4-1, the J gene TRBJ1-1; D might be TRBD1 (5 bases). From germline, CDR1 is MGHRA and CDR2 YSYEKL. The V and J ends lost 4 bases and 8 bases respectively, with 8 bases between them. The CDR3 contains 11 residues. CDR3 bases: TGCGCCAGCAGCCGGGGCCCGGAAGCTTTCTTT. It translates to CASSRGPEAFF.

This chain joins TRBV15 and TRBJ2-5; 11 nucleotides match TRBD1. The germline gives CDR1 LNHNV, CDR2 YYDKDF (reference sequence). The CDR3 runs 15 residues. V lost 5 bases and J lost 4; bases outside the gene matches: 6. As DNA, the CDR3 is TGTGCCACCAGCTCCCGGACAGGGGGCGGAGAGACCCAGTACTTC. The encoded protein is CATSSRTGGGETQYF.

This clone was counted a single time. The V call is TRBV15, the J call TRBJ2-3, with TRBD1 identical over 7 bases. This CDR3 comprises 14 residues. V shed 8 bases, J shed 3 bases, and the junction held 8 bases outside the gene matches. Germline CDR1 reads LNHNV; CDR2 reads YYDKDF (reference sequence). CDR3 coding DNA: TGTGCCACCCAGACAGGGTTAGTAACAGATACGCAGTATTTT. As protein: CATQTGLVTDTQYF.

The J gene is TRBJ1-3, the V gene TRBV18; weak D call: TRBD1 (5 bases). Germline CDR1 and CDR2: KGHSH and LQKENI. The CDR3 has 16 amino acids. The germline V and J ends were trimmed by 6 bases and 0 bases, with 15 bases remaining between them. The CDR3 protein is CASSPTRDFSGNTIYF. In DNA form, the CDR3 reads TGTGCCAGCTCTCCGACCCGGGACTTCTCTGGAAACACCATATATTTT. Based on the CDR3 plus reference TRBV18 and TRBJ1-3, the full variable domain is NAGVMQNPRHLVRRRGQEARLRCSPMKGHSHVYWYRQLPEEGLKFMVYLQKENIIDESGMPKERFSAEFPKEGPSILRIQQVVRGDSAAYFCASSPTRDFSGNTIYFGEGSWLTVV.

This clone occurred once. The chain uses TRBV7-9 and TRBJ2-5; tentatively, D is TRBD2 (5 bases). Per the germline V gene, CDR1 is SEHNR and CDR2 is FQNEAQ (reference sequence). Trimming shortened V by 5 bases and J by 7 bases, and 11 bases separated the two germline ends. CDR3 length: 12 amino acids. This CDR3 is CASSPGEGTQYF. CDR3 nucleotides: TGTGCCAGCAGCCCTGGAGAGGGGACCCAGTACTTC.

The V gene is TRBV19, the J gene TRBJ1-2; D is unclear. Looked up from germline, CDR1 is LNHDA and CDR2 is SQIVND (reference sequence). The CDR3 covers 14 residues. The ends were cut back, 3 bases at V and 3 bases at J, with 11 bases in the middle. CDR3 region: CASSITQAYYGYTF. CDR3 nucleotide sequence: TGTGCCAGTAGTATCACCCAGGCCTACTATGGCTACACCTTC.

V and J are TRBV11-3 and TRBJ2-1, with 9 bases that match TRBD2. CDR3 length equals 14 residues. The germline gives CDR1 SGHNT, CDR2 YENEEA. The junction had 8 bases not matched to a gene; V was cut back by 4 bases and J by 10 bases. CDR3 bases: TGTGCCAGCAGCTCATTTAGCGGGAGCGGCGAGCAGTTCTTC. It translates to CASSSFSGSGEQFF.

The chain carries TRBV4-1 and TRBJ2-1; a possible D gene is TRBD2 (6 bases). Trimming stripped 4 bases from V and 4 bases from J, with 14 bases between. The CDR3 contains 15 residues. Germline lookup yields CDR1 MGHRA and CDR2 YSYEKL. In nucleotides, the CDR3 is TGCGCCAGCAGCCCTCGGGACTCCGGATACAATGAGCAGTTCTTC. This sequence encodes CASSPRDSGYNEQFF.

This clone was counted a single time. The chain joins TRBV30 to TRBJ2-1, with TRBD2 matching 12 bases. The CDR3 sequence is 15 residues long. Losses at the gene ends were 0 bases for V and 9 bases for J; bases not matched to a gene: 6. Per the germline V gene, CDR1 is GTSNPN and CDR2 is SVGIG (reference sequence). The CDR3 nucleotides read TGTGCCTGGAGTGTAGCCGGACTAGCGGGAATTGAGCAGTTCTTC. This sequence encodes CAWSVAGLAGIEQFF.

The CDR3 bases are TGTGCCAGCAGCTTTTTTCGGGAGCCCAATGAGCAGTTCTTC. It yields the protein CASSFFREPNEQFF. The rearrangement links TRBV7-9 to TRBJ2-1; tentatively, D is TRBD2 (6 bases). CDR1 SEHNR and CDR2 FQNEAQ come from the germline V gene (reference sequence). The CDR3 loop spans 14 amino acids. Trimming took 3 bases from V and 6 from J, leaving 12 bases between them.

V usage is TRBV27 and J usage is TRBJ2-6; tentative D call: TRBD2 (6 bases). The CDR3 sequence is 14 residues long. V lost 1 base and J 7 bases, leaving 8 bases between the germline ends. Germline CDR1 MNHEY, CDR2 SMNVEV (reference sequence). In nucleotides, the CDR3 is TGTGCCAGCAGTTTATTCGGGGGAGCCAACGTCCTGACTTTC. This encodes CASSLFGGANVLTF.

This clone has a single count. This rearrangement joins TRBV27 to TRBJ1-1, with 7 nucleotides matching TRBD1. CDR1 and CDR2 from the germline V gene are MNHEY and SMNVEV (reference sequence). V lost 3 bases to trimming and J lost 1 base; unmatched junction nucleotides: 5. This CDR3 spans 15 amino acids. The CDR3 DNA sequence: TGTGCCAGCAGTTTTAAGGGGGCGTGGAACACTGAAGCTTTCTTT. Its translation: CASSFKGAWNTEAFF.

The rearrangement links TRBV2 to TRBJ1-1; D perhaps matches TRBD1 (5 bases). The V gene's germline CDR1 is SNHLY and CDR2 FYNNEI. The CDR3 contains 12 residues. V shed 6 bases and J shed 6 bases, with 11 bases lying between them. DNA for the CDR3: TGTGCCAGCAGCTCAGACAGCGCTGAAGCTTTCTTT. Translating gives CASSSDSAEAFF.

The chain uses TRBV12-5 and TRBJ1-5; no clear D gene. The length of the CDR3 is 15 residues. Germline assignment: CDR1 LGHNT and CDR2 FRNRAP. Trimming removed 4 bases at V and 0 bases at J, with 10 bases between. The DNA of the CDR3 is TGTGCTAGTGGTTCCGACATCACTAGCAATCAGCCCCAGCATTTT. This translates into CASGSDITSNQPQHF.

V usage is TRBV4-1 and J usage is TRBJ2-1; no reliable D call. Germline V gene data show CDR1 as MGHRA and CDR2 as YSYEKL. V was trimmed by 2 bases and J by 10 bases, leaving 6 bases between them. The CDR3 is 11 amino acids. The CDR3 sequence is CASSQSREQFF. CDR3 coding DNA: TGCGCCAGCAGCCAATCTCGGGAGCAGTTCTTC.

The chain carries TRBV27 and TRBJ2-7, with 10 bases aligning to TRBD1. CDR3 length: 13 amino acids. CDR1 MNHEY and CDR2 SMNVEV come from the germline V gene (reference sequence). J gave up 5 bases and V 5 bases, and 3 bases lay outside the gene matches. CDR3 sequence reads: CASSRQGADEQYF. The CDR3 nucleotides are TGTGCCAGCAGTAGACAGGGGGCCGACGAGCAGTACTTC.

The V and J genes are TRBV7-9 and TRBJ2-7; D is undetermined. Germline V gene sequence: CDR1 SEHNR, CDR2 FQNEAQ (reference sequence). The CDR3 runs to 14 residues. The V and J ends lost 4 bases and 5 bases respectively, with 15 bases between them. The CDR3 bases are TGTGCCAGCAGCTCCGAGTCGGGTTTCCACGAGCAGTACTTC. Translating it yields CASSSESGFHEQYF. Full variable domain (rest looked up from reference TRBV7-9 and TRBJ2-7): DTGVSQNPRHKITKRGQNVTFRCDPISEHNRLYWYRQTLGQGPEFLTYFQNEAQLEKSRLLSDRFSAERPKGSFSTLEIQRTEQGDSAMYLCASSSESGFHEQYFGPGTRLTVT.

The chain combines TRBV19 with TRBJ1-5; possibly TRBD1 for D (6 bases). The CDR3 totals 15 residues. In germline, CDR1 is LNHDA, CDR2 SQIVND (reference sequence). Trimming left V 3 bases short and J 7 bases short, with 16 bases between. The CDR3 reads CASSITWGGGQPQHF. CDR3 bases: TGTGCCAGTAGTATTACTTGGGGGGGCGGGCAGCCCCAGCATTTT.

The CDR3 protein is CASTPGVRGNEQFF. CDR3 nucleotide sequence: TGTGCCAGTACCCCCGGGGTCAGGGGTAATGAGCAGTTCTTC. V is TRBV19 and J is TRBJ2-1, with a tentative D call TRBD1 (6 bases). Per germline, CDR1 LNHDA and CDR2 SQIVND (reference sequence). Between the trimmed V and J ends, which lost 7 bases and 7 bases, there was a span of 17 bases. This CDR3 has 14 residues. The variable domain in full, with the rest retrieved from reference TRBV19 and TRBJ2-1, is DGGITQSPKYLFRKEGQNVTLSCEQNLNHDAMYWYRQDPGQGLRLIYYSQIVNDFQKGDIAEGYSVSREKKESFPLTVTSAQKNPTAFYLCASTPGVRGNEQFFGPGTRLTVL.

The V and J genes are TRBV30 and TRBJ2-7; D not certain. The CDR3 spans 13 residues. Germline V gives CDR1 GTSNPN, CDR2 SVGIG (reference sequence). Trimming removed 0 bases at V and 4 bases at J, with 10 bases between. As DNA, the CDR3 is TGTGCCTGGAGTGTTTTCGGGTCATACGAGCAGTACTTC. Protein sequence: CAWSVFGSYEQYF.

This chain links TRBV10-1 with TRBJ2-7, with unresolved D. Looked up from germline, CDR1 is WNHNN and CDR2 is SYGVQD (reference sequence). V was cut by 8 bases and J by 2 bases, with 7 bases left in between. The CDR3 length is 11 residues. CDR3: CASGHTYEQYF. For the CDR3, the DNA is TGCGCCAGCGGTCACACCTACGAGCAGTACTTC.

The rearrangement joins TRBV7-9 to TRBJ2-1; 13 positions agree with TRBD2. This CDR3 spans 17 amino acids. J was trimmed by 7 bases and V by 5 bases; bases with no gene match: 11. CDR1 is SEHNR, CDR2 FQNEAQ, per germline (reference sequence). Here the CDR3 DNA reads TGTGCCAGCAGCCCTCAAGAACCGGGACTAGCGGGAAATGAGCAGTTCTTC. Encoded protein: CASSPQEPGLAGNEQFF.

The CDR3 DNA sequence: TGTGCCAGCAGCACCAGTTACGAGCAGTACTTC. Protein product: CASSTSYEQYF. The rearrangement links TRBV9 to TRBJ2-7; D not certain. Per germline, CDR1 SGDLS and CDR2 YYNGEE. The CDR3 covers 11 residues. V dropped 4 bases and J dropped 4 bases, with 6 bases sitting between them.

The V gene is TRBV27, the J gene TRBJ2-3; TRBD1 is a possible D gene (6 bases). Germline V gene lookup returns CDR1 MNHEY and CDR2 SMNVEV (reference sequence). The CDR3 length is 13 residues. Trimming took 5 bases from V and 4 from J, leaving 10 bases between them. Written as DNA, the CDR3 is TGTGCCAGCAGTCACAAGGGGGCAGATACGCAGTATTTT. This codes for CASSHKGADTQYF.

The chain has TRBV7-2 and TRBJ2-3, with 7 bases that match TRBD1. CDR3 size: 17 residues. V shed 1 base, J shed 0 bases, and the junction held 7 bases outside the gene matches. Germline CDR1 reads SGHTA; CDR2 reads FQGNSA. CDR3 region: CASSLGVGTASTDTQYF. CDR3 nucleotides: TGTGCCAGCAGCTTAGGAGTTGGGACAGCTAGCACAGATACGCAGTATTTT.